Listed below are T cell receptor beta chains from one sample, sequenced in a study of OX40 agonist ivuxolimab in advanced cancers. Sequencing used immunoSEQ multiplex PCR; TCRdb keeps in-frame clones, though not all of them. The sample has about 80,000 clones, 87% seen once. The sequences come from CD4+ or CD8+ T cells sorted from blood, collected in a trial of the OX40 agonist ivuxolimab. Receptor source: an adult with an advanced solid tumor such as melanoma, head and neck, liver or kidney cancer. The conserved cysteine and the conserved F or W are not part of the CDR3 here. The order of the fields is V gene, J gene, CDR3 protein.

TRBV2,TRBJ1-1,ASTSGLNTEAF
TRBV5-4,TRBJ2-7,ASSSNPGPDLQQY
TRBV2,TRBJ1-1,ASSDTGTGNTEAF
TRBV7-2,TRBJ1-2,ASSLTGQKSYGYT
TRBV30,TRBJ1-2,AWSRVGSNYGYT
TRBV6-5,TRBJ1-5,ASSYRDGANQPQH
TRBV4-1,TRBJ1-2,ASSQDRTGNYGYT
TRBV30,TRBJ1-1,AWSRMSPNTEAF
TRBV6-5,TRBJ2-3,ASSARSTSTDTQY
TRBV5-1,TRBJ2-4,ASSLLGQGGLAKNIQY
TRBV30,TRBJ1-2,AWSSSAGGRHT
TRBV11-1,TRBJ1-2,ASSLASFGRRDNGYT
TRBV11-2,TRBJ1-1,ASSLAGTFTEAF
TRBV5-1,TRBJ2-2,ASSLLGNRKTGELF
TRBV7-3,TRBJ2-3,ASSLKGTGKTSTDTQY
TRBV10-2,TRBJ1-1,ASTTRVGTEAF
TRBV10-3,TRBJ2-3,AISPSGVKDTQY
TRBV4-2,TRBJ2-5,ASSQEGSGEGETQY